Below, one T cell receptor (beta chain) is given with its context. The antigen this receptor binds is unknown. Qualities for individual bases were not recorded, and no much larger clone is one base off. The CDR3 has 11 amino acids, counting the end cysteine and phenylalanine. The retained sequence is limited to the CDR3, 33 bases, with the frame set at the first base. Based on the germline V gene, the CDR1 and CDR2 sequences are SQVTM and ANQGSEA. V gives up 3 bases and J gives up 6 bases, and the segment between their germline ends measures 8 bases. The sample belongs to a study of CD8+ T cells in alopecia areata listed by TCRdb under 2018. Turning to the overall study: To study T cell clonal expansion in alopecia areata, the researchers applied high-throughput TCRbeta sequencing to both the C3H/HeJ mouse model and human patients. On the human side, TCRbeta sequencing was run on scalp tissue and on sorted CD4+ and CD8+ peripheral blood T cells from healthy controls and from alopecia areata patients with either patchy or totalis/universalis disease. Scalp clonality was compared among normal scalp (n=4), patchy alopecia areata scalp (n=8), and alopecia totalis/universalis scalp (n=8). RNA came from the PAXgene miRNA kit for fixed scalp, the miRNeasy kit for PBMCs, and the RNeasy kit for mouse skin. immunoSEQ multiplex PCR using 35 Vbeta forward primers and 13 Jbeta reverse primers was used to amplify TCRbeta CDR3 regions.

Lesional scalp punch biopsies and peripheral blood were collected from alopecia areata patients. PBMCs were isolated by density centrifugation and stained for CD3, CD4 and CD8, after which CD4+ and CD8+ T cells were sorted on a FACSAria. The untreated alopecia areata patients were recruited through a multicenter biomarker study. Blood CD8+ T cells from about 5 biomarker-study patients were further sorted into NKG2D-low and NKG2D-high fractions. The library was generated by the immunoSEQ multiplex PCR assay. RNA was extracted from all samples and reverse transcribed into cDNA, which served as template for TCR sequencing. SuperScript III was used to make first-strand cDNA, primed with a 2:1 mix of oligo-dT and random hexamers. A synthetic immune receptor repertoire was used to measure amplification bias, and any remaining bias was corrected computationally. The authors' analysis ran thus. Raw reads were preprocessed to remove errors, and CDR3 was defined according to IMGT conventions as the region from the conserved cysteine to phenylalanine. Clonality was computed by normalizing Shannon entropy by log2 of the number of productive unique TCRs and subtracting the result from 1. Whether scalp clones were CD4 or CD8 was inferred by matching scalp TCRbeta sequences against CD4 and CD8 repertoires sorted from blood. TCRdb stores this immuneACCESS table with in-frame sequences only. Part of the clones is absent; in the studies checked, under half of the shortfall reflects unresolved V genes, and no reason is known for the rest. V and J calls and clone size come straight from that table; D and trimming were deduced from the DNA. The sample table lists about 110,000 clones, under 60% of them with a count of one. The top ten constitute more than 20% of the sample.

The research as a whole found: Unlike mouse skin, where gammadelta T cells dominate, normal human skin contains resident alphabeta T cells that get sequenced too, which complicates analysis of the scalp TCR repertoire. Higher clonality and more expanded CD8+ clones were observed in lesional scalp than in normal scalp, particularly in alopecia totalis/universalis, a finding suggestive of antigenic drive. Shared TCR sequences between patients were less evident than in mice, which may be partly attributable to HLA diversity in the patient population.

The receptor was isolated from a human donor with alopecia areata. The chain is encoded by TRBV29-1 joined to TRBJ1-2; the D region possibly corresponds to TRBD1 (5 bases align). Material: NKG2D-low CD8+ T cells sorted from blood. Interpreted using the paper, the cell subset or site label stands for: sorted CD8+ NKG2D-low blood T cells. The CDR3 region: CSVDGTDGYTF. The nucleotide sequence reads as follows: TGCAGCGTTGACGGGACCGATGGCTACACCTTC.